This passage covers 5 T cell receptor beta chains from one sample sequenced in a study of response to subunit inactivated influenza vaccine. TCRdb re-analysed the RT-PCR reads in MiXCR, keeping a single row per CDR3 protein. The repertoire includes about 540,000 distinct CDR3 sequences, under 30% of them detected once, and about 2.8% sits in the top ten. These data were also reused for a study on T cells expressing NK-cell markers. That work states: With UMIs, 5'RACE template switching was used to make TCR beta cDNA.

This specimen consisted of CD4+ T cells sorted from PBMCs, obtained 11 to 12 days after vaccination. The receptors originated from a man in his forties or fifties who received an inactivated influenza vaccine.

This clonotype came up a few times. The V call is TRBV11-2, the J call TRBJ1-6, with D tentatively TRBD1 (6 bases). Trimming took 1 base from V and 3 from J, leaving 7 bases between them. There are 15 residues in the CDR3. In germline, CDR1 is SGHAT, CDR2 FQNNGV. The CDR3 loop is CASSLAGDYNSPLHF. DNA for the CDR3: TGTGCCAGCAGCTTAGCAGGGGACTATAATTCACCCCTCCACTTT.

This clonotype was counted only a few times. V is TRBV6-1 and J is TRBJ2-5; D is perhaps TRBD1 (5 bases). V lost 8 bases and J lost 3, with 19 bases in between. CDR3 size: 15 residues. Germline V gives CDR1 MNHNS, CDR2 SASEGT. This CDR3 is CASPKPGFHEETQYF. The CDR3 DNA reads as TGTGCCAGCCCCAAGCCAGGGTTCCACGAAGAGACCCAGTACTTC.

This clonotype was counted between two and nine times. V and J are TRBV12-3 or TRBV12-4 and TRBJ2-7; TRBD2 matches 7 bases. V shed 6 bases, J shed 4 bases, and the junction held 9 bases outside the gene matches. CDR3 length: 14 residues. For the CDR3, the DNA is TGTGCCAGCAGCCTTGGGCGGGAGTCTTACGAGCAGTACTTC. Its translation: CASSLGRESYEQYF.

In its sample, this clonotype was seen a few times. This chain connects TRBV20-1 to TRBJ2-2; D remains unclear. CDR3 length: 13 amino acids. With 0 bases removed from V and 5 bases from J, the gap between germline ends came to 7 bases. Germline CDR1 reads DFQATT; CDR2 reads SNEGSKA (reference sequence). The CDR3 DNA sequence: TGCAGTGCTAGAGAGAGCTGGACCGGGGAGCTGTTTTTT. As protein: CSARESWTGELFF.

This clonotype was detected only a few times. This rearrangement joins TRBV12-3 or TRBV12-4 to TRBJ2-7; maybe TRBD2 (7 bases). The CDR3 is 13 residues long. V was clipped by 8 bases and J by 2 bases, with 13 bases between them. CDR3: CASGLGGPYEQYF. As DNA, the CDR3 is TGTGCCAGCGGGTTGGGGGGGCCCTACGAGCAGTACTTC.